The 27 T cell receptor beta chains presented below share a single source sample, sequenced in a study of beta chain features in type 1 diabetes. The entirety of the isolated RNA underwent reverse transcription, so expressed TCRB transcripts were sequenced. Method: immunoSEQ multiplex PCR; TCRdb's copy keeps in-frame clones and lacks some. The sample has a few hundred thousand clones, roughly 13% seen once; the top ten hold roughly 0.033%. Sequenced: naive CD4+ T cells from blood. All receptors derive from a man aged 30 to 45 in good health.

This clone came up many times. The V gene is TRBV28, the J gene TRBJ2-7; TRBD1 matches at 9 bases. The CDR3 loop spans 14 amino acids. The J segment lost 5 bases and the V segment lost 5 bases, leaving 7 bases of the junction unmatched. CDR1 and CDR2 (germline): MDHEN, SYDVKM. The CDR3: CASSLGRDRDEQYV. DNA for the CDR3: TGTGCCAGCAGTCTGGGGAGGGACAGGGACGAGCAGTACGTC.

This clone was counted between two and nine times. The chain employs TRBV7-9 and TRBJ2-3, with TRBD2 as a possible D gene (7 bases). Per the germline V gene, CDR1 is SEHNR and CDR2 is FQNEAQ (reference sequence). This CDR3 region has 15 residues. V lost 5 bases, J lost 4 bases, and 16 bases lay in between. In DNA form, the CDR3 reads TGTGCCAGCAGCCCCGGGGGGACAAACTCAGATACGCAGTATTTT. Translated, it gives CASSPGGTNSDTQYF. Combining the CDR3 with reference TRBV7-9 and TRBJ2-3 gives the whole variable domain DTGVSQNPRHKITKRGQNVTFRCDPISEHNRLYWYRQTLGQGPEFLTYFQNEAQLEKSRLLSDRFSAERPKGSFSTLEIQRTEQGDSAMYLCASSPGGTNSDTQYFGPGTRLTVL.

This clone has only a few counts. The chain carries TRBV14 and TRBJ1-1, with D unresolved. The V and J ends lost 3 bases and 3 bases respectively, with 2 bases between them. The CDR3 has 11 residues. The V gene's germline CDR1 is SGHDN and CDR2 FVKESK. The CDR3 is CASSHHTEAFF. Here the CDR3 DNA reads TGTGCCAGCAGCCACCACACTGAAGCTTTCTTT.

This clone was detected only a few times. CDR3 sequence (DNA): TGCAGCGTTGGTGGGCAGGGGGAGACCCAGTACTTC. This encodes CSVGGQGETQYF. The chain recombines TRBV29-1 with TRBJ2-5, with D possibly TRBD1 on 6 matching bases. The V end was cut by 4 bases, the J end by 5 bases, with 11 bases between. The CDR3 has 12 amino acids. Germline V gene lookup returns CDR1 SQVTM and CDR2 ANQGSEA.

The chain carries TRBV6-5 and TRBJ2-7, with 7 bases matching TRBD2. Germline-derived CDR1 and CDR2 are MNHEY and SVGAGI. CDR3 length: 14 residues. V shed 6 bases, J shed 0 bases, and the junction held 5 bases outside the gene matches. The CDR3 spells CASRKAGPSYEQYV. Written as DNA, the CDR3 is TGTGCCAGCAGAAAAGCGGGACCCTCCTACGAGCAGTACGTC.

The chain recombines TRBV2 with TRBJ2-3; D is perhaps TRBD2 (6 bases). The CDR3 runs 13 residues. V was trimmed by 8 bases and J by 2 bases, leaving 11 bases between them. Germline CDR1 is SNHLY and CDR2 is FYNNEI. Written as DNA, the CDR3 is TGTGCCAGCCTACTAGCTTACACAGATACGCAGTATTTT. Protein product: CASLLAYTDTQYF.

This clone was counted a few times. The chain uses TRBV29-1 and TRBJ2-5; D may be TRBD1 (6 bases). Germline assignment: CDR1 SQVTM and CDR2 ANQGSEA. V was cut by 4 bases and J by 2 bases, with 20 bases left in between. This CDR3 region has 16 residues. The CDR3: CSVARGPRISQETQYF. CDR3 DNA: TGCAGCGTTGCCAGGGGTCCCCGAATCTCTCAAGAGACCCAGTACTTC. The full variable domain, with the rest looked up from reference TRBV29-1 and TRBJ2-5, is SAVISQKPSRDICQRGTSLTIQCQVDSQVTMMFWYRQQPGQSLTLIATANQGSEATYESGFVIDKFPISRPNLTFSTLTVSNMSPEDSSIYLCSVARGPRISQETQYFGPGTRLLVL.

This clone turned up a few times. The CDR3 nucleotides read TGTGCCAGCTCACCAGGCGGAGGGCCCCATACGCAGTATTTT. It specifies CASSPGGGPHTQYF. The chain has TRBV18 and TRBJ2-3, with a weak D call TRBD2 (6 bases). The CDR3 has 14 residues. Germline CDR1 reads KGHSH; CDR2 reads LQKENI. The V end lost 2 bases, the J end lost 7 bases, and 13 bases lay between the germline ends.

The chain is built from TRBV11-2 and TRBJ2-1, with 9 positions matching TRBD2. V lost 5 bases, J lost 9 bases, and 11 bases stayed unmatched. Germline CDR1 and CDR2: SGHAT and FQNNGV. The CDR3 extends over 15 amino acids. The CDR3 is CASSQGLAGAIEQFF. The CDR3 bases are TGTGCCAGCAGCCAGGGATTAGCGGGAGCAATTGAGCAGTTCTTC. Complete variable domain (other parts from reference TRBV11-2 and TRBJ2-1): EAGVAQSPRYKIIEKRQSVAFWCNPISGHATLYWYQQILGQGPKLLIQFQNNGVVDDSQLPKDRFSAERLKGVDSTLKIQPAKLEDSAVYLCASSQGLAGAIEQFFGPGTRLTVL.

This clone came up a few times. The genes are TRBV2 and TRBJ2-2; the D is unclear. The V gene's germline CDR1 is SNHLY and CDR2 FYNNEI. Trimming took 2 bases from V and 5 from J, leaving 9 bases between them. CDR3 size: 14 residues. DNA of the CDR3: TGTGCCAGCAGTGAAAGGCCCCTTACCGGGGAGCTGTTTTTT. This gives the protein CASSERPLTGELFF.

This clone appeared a few times. The CDR3 bases are TGTGCCACCAGCAGAGAGGTTGGCGGGAGTGCGGCAGATACGCAGTATTTT. Protein: CATSREVGGSAADTQYF. The genes are TRBV15 and TRBJ2-3; 7 positions match TRBD2. The CDR3 spans 17 residues. Germline-derived CDR1 and CDR2 are LNHNV and YYDKDF (reference sequence). J lost 4 bases, V lost 0 bases, and 10 bases had no gene match.

This clone was seen a handful of times. This chain joins TRBV19 and TRBJ1-5; no clear D gene. This CDR3 contains 18 residues. CDR1 and CDR2 from the germline V gene are LNHDA and SQIVND (reference sequence). V lost 6 bases and J lost 0, with 21 bases in between. The CDR3 sequence: CASSPRTRASGSNQPQHF. CDR3 nucleotides: TGTGCCAGTAGCCCACGGACTAGGGCGTCGGGTAGCAATCAGCCCCAGCATTTT.

This clone appeared a few times. The chain recombines TRBV9 with TRBJ2-3, with D possibly matching TRBD1 (6 bases). Trimming pared 6 bases from V and 2 bases from J, leaving 10 bases between. The CDR3 is made up of 13 amino acids. Germline values: CDR1 SGDLS, CDR2 YYNGEE. The CDR3 protein is CASNRDITDTQYF. The CDR3 nucleotides are TGTGCCAGCAACCGGGACATCACAGATACGCAGTATTTT.

The rearrangement links TRBV19 to TRBJ2-2; D not certain. Trimming pared 10 bases from V and 6 bases from J, leaving 12 bases between. This CDR3 region has 12 residues. Germline V gene lookup returns CDR1 LNHDA and CDR2 SQIVND (reference sequence). CDR3 nucleotide sequence: TGTGCCACCGCTCATCCCCCCGGGGAGCTGTTTTTT. This translates into CATAHPPGELFF.

This clone has just a few counts. The chain is built from TRBV29-1 and TRBJ2-5; TRBD2 aligns across 7 bases. Germline assignment: CDR1 SQVTM and CDR2 ANQGSEA. This CDR3 contains 13 residues. The CDR3 here is CNALGGNQETQYF. The CDR3, as DNA: TGCAACGCTCTGGGAGGGAACCAAGAGACCCAGTACTTC.

J is TRBJ2-5 and V is TRBV7-2, with D perhaps TRBD2 (5 bases). The CDR3 length is 16 residues. Trimming took 5 bases from V and 4 from J, leaving 20 bases between them. Germline V lookup: CDR1 SGHTA, CDR2 FQGNSA. CDR3 nucleotide sequence: TGTGCCAGCAGCCAGGACTCTCCGGGTTCCGGAGAGACCCAGTACTTC. Residues: CASSQDSPGSGETQYF.

The table lists this clone with a few counts. The chain couples TRBV18 to TRBJ2-5, with a weak D call TRBD2 (6 bases). This CDR3 is 15 amino acids long. V was trimmed by 1 base and J by 4 bases, leaving 13 bases between them. The germline gives CDR1 KGHSH, CDR2 LQKENI. The CDR3: CASSPRGESRETQYF. The CDR3 DNA is TGTGCCAGCTCACCACGCGGGGAGTCGAGAGAGACCCAGTACTTC. Based on the CDR3 plus reference TRBV18 and TRBJ2-5, the full variable domain is NAGVMQNPRHLVRRRGQEARLRCSPMKGHSHVYWYRQLPEEGLKFMVYLQKENIIDESGMPKERFSAEFPKEGPSILRIQQVVRGDSAAYFCASSPRGESRETQYFGPGTRLLVL.

On this clone itself: This sample includes further DNA sequences coding for the same CDR3. This sequence joins TRBV4-1 and TRBJ2-5; 11 nucleotides agree with TRBD2. The CDR3 loop spans 15 amino acids. Germline V lookup: CDR1 MGHRA, CDR2 YSYEKL. V dropped 1 base and J dropped 5; count of bases not matched to a gene: 3. The CDR3, as DNA: TGCGCCAGCAGCCAAGCTAGCGGGGGGCGTGAGACCCAGTACTTC. It specifies CASSQASGGRETQYF.

The chain combines TRBV7-9 with TRBJ2-3; D possibly corresponds to TRBD1 (5 bases). Germline V gene lookup returns CDR1 SEHNR and CDR2 FQNEAQ (reference sequence). V was shortened by 1 base and J by 13 bases, with 9 bases between the two germline ends. The CDR3 has 11 residues. This CDR3 reads CASSLGQKKYF. Written as DNA, the CDR3 is TGTGCCAGCAGCTTAGGACAGAAAAAGTATTTT.

The genes are TRBV19 and TRBJ2-5, with unresolved D. CDR1 is LNHDA, CDR2 SQIVND, per germline (reference sequence). V lost 5 bases, J lost 9 bases, and 16 bases lay in between. CDR3 size: 13 residues. The CDR3 bases are TGTGCCAGTAGTCCAAGAGATGGGGTGGCCCAGTACTTC. Its protein is CASSPRDGVAQYF.

The chain recombines TRBV29-1 with TRBJ1-2; no definite D call. The V gene's germline CDR1 is SQVTM and CDR2 ANQGSEA. Trimming stripped 1 base from V and 3 bases from J, with 15 bases between. The length of the CDR3 is 15 residues. The CDR3 here is CSVEGEGNRYYGYTF. CDR3 sequence (DNA): TGCAGCGTTGAAGGGGAGGGAAATCGGTACTATGGCTACACCTTC. Together with reference TRBV29-1 and TRBJ1-2, the CDR3 gives the full variable domain: SAVISQKPSRDICQRGTSLTIQCQVDSQVTMMFWYRQQPGQSLTLIATANQGSEATYESGFVIDKFPISRPNLTFSTLTVSNMSPEDSSIYLCSVEGEGNRYYGYTFGSGTRLTVV.

The J gene is TRBJ2-5, the V gene TRBV4-3; 13 nucleotides agree with TRBD2. The germline V gene encodes CDR1 LGHNA and CDR2 YSLEER. The ends lost 4 bases at V and 4 bases at J; junction bases unmatched: 12. The CDR3 spans 18 residues. In DNA, the CDR3 is TGCGCCAGCAGCCTAACTTGGACTAGCGGGAGCCAAGGAGAGACCCAGTACTTC. Amino acid sequence: CASSLTWTSGSQGETQYF.

This clone was seen only a few times. The same CDR3 is also encoded by other DNA sequences in this sample. J is TRBJ1-5 and V is TRBV7-2, with no clear D. This CDR3 is built from 13 residues. V lost 6 bases, J lost 2 bases, and 8 bases lay in between. Germline lookup yields CDR1 SGHTA and CDR2 FQGNSA. The CDR3 reads CASSQGGNQPQHF. CDR3 sequence (DNA): TGTGCCAGCAGTCAAGGTGGCAATCAGCCCCAGCATTTT.

This clone has ten or more counts. This chain connects TRBV29-1 to TRBJ2-1; TRBD2 matches 8 bases. Looked up from germline, CDR1 is SQVTM and CDR2 is ANQGSEA. The CDR3 is made up of 14 amino acids. The V and J ends lost 4 bases and 8 bases, in that order; junction bases with no gene match: 10. The CDR3 nucleotides are TGCAGCGTTGGCCCTCAGCGGGAGAGGGATGAGCAGTTCTTC. Residues: CSVGPQRERDEQFF.

In its sample, this clone was seen a few times. This chain links TRBV2 with TRBJ2-3, with TRBD2 matching over 8 bases. The CDR3 contains 15 residues. Germline CDR1 and CDR2: SNHLY and FYNNEI. The ends lost 8 bases at V and 2 bases at J; junction bases unmatched: 9. Here the CDR3 reads CASRLTSAYTDTQYF. The CDR3 nucleotides are TGTGCCAGCCGGCTGACTAGCGCGTACACAGATACGCAGTATTTT.

This clone has just a few counts. The chain links TRBV2 to TRBJ1-1; TRBD1 matches 7 bases. J gave up 4 bases and V 5 bases, and 4 bases lay outside the gene matches. Germline CDR1 SNHLY, CDR2 FYNNEI. CDR3 length: 13 residues. The CDR3 is CASSPGGITEAFF. The CDR3 nucleotides read TGTGCCAGCAGTCCAGGGGGAATCACTGAAGCTTTCTTT.

This sequence joins TRBV30 and TRBJ1-2; D ambiguous. The CDR3 is made up of 14 amino acids. The V end was cut by 0 bases, the J end by 0 bases, with 8 bases between. CDR1 is GTSNPN, CDR2 SVGIG, per germline (reference sequence). CDR3 region: CAWSVGRTNYGYTF. As DNA, the CDR3 is TGTGCCTGGAGTGTGGGCAGGACTAACTATGGCTACACCTTC.